This T cell receptor beta chain was observed in a study of blood T cell repertoires in COVID-19. About the research overall: Samples taken during acute and convalescent COVID-19 were collected in the United States, Italy and Spain.

J gave up 4 bases and V 4 bases, and 7 bases lay outside the gene matches. The CDR3 consists of 15 residues. Germline CDR1 LGHDT, CDR2 YNNKEL (reference sequence). Methods used by the authors: Amplification with reference gene primers provided the estimates of nucleated cell counts. Assay: immunoSEQ multiplex PCR; the TCRdb copy retains only in-frame clones and omits some. The DNA was the basis for D and trimming; V, J and clone size are from that table. The sample shows approximately 71,000 clones, around 90% of them seen only once. Sequencing input: peripheral blood. The chain uses TRBV3-1 (or the pseudogene TRBV3-2) and TRBJ2-3, with 8 bases that match TRBD2. The receptor comes from a human donor in a cohort sampled during active COVID-19. The CDR3 DNA follows: TGTGCCAGCAGCCTTAGCGGGGTCGGCGCAGATACGCAGTATTTT. It codes for CASSLSGVGADTQYF.